What follows describes a single TCR beta chain. This clonotype was found a few times. This clone's antigen is unknown. No per-base quality is available; no much larger clone lies one base away. TCRdb names Illumina HiSeq 1500 as the instrument used. The public reads were run again by TCRdb, first through fastp at Q25 and then through MiXCR, and only productive beta chains were kept. Each CDR3 protein gets just one entry, which takes the most common genes and DNA from the rows behind it. The sample records about 130,000 distinct CDR3 sequences, 20% to 30% of which are singletons. The ten most abundant clones make up 30% to 35% of the sample. These data come from a study of T cell repertoires in cytomegalovirus infection (dated by TCRdb to the late 2010s). About the study as a whole: The HLA type of each donor mattered for the analysis, because public TCR beta signatures pointed to carriage of CMV infection along with the matching HLA type. Overall study results and their limits: In the ex vivo response, HLA-C-restricted CMV-specific TCR beta clonotypes were dominant, and in two of eight donors the single most frequent clonotype came from this HLA-C-restricted group. In both this cohort and an independent roughly 360-donor cohort, the cumulative frequency of public TCR beta family members distinguished carriers of CMV infection plus the relevant HLA type.

This receptor was identified in a human donor in good health (CMV status not recorded). Some clones in this sample may be carry-over from other donors' samples. The sample taken for sequencing was PBMCs, sequenced either directly or after in vitro stimulation (not recorded which).

The CDR3 loop reads CASSLILSGTYLRSGYTF. The base sequence is TGTGCCAGCAGCTTGATTTTGTCCGGGACATACCTCCGGAGTGGCTACACCTTC. The sequence joins TRBV7-2 to TRBJ1-2; the D gene is possibly TRBD1, with 6 bases matching. The junction carries 27 bases between V and J, which are trimmed by 3 bases and 7 bases respectively. From cysteine to phenylalanine, the CDR3 is 18 amino acids long. The entry retains the CDR3 DNA only, 54 bases that are in frame from base 1. Looking up the germline V gene yields CDR1 SGHTA and CDR2 FQGNSA.